The 14 T cell receptor beta chains reported below all come from one sample, sequenced in a study of blood T cell repertoires in COVID-19. Profiling relied on immunoSEQ multiplex PCR, and the TCRdb table lists in-frame clones only, not all of them. Of about 15,000 clones in the sample, more than 75% were seen once. The sample was peripheral blood. These receptors were taken from a human donor in a cohort sampled during active COVID-19.

This clone has only a few counts. This chain connects TRBV29-1 to TRBJ1-1; 7 nucleotides align to TRBD1. Losses at the gene ends were 3 bases for V and 4 bases for J; bases not matched to a gene: 5. CDR3 length: 13 residues. Germline CDR1 is SQVTM and CDR2 is ANQGSEA. As DNA, the CDR3 is TGCAGCGTTGATAAGGGGGCTGGCACTGAAGCTTTCTTT. It codes for CSVDKGAGTEAFF.

This clone was found once. The genes are TRBV5-1 and TRBJ1-2; D not resolved. V lost 0 bases and J lost 8, with 8 bases in between. Germline V gives CDR1 SGHRS, CDR2 YFSETQ. This CDR3 is built from 12 residues. CDR3 in amino acids: CASSLAGEGYTF. As DNA, the CDR3 is TGCGCCAGCAGCTTGGCCGGGGAGGGCTACACCTTC.

The chain carries TRBV5-6 and TRBJ2-1, with TRBD2 matching over 10 bases. CDR3 length: 17 amino acids. The trim removed 0 bases at V and 0 bases at J, leaving 3 bases unmatched. Germline V gene data show CDR1 as SGHDT and CDR2 as YYEEEE. CDR3 protein: CASSLVPSGGSYNEQFF. The CDR3 bases are TGTGCCAGCAGCTTGGTCCCTAGCGGGGGCTCCTACAATGAGCAGTTCTTC.

The chain couples TRBV28 to TRBJ2-3; 11 bases fit TRBD2. Germline V gene data show CDR1 as MDHEN and CDR2 as SYDVKM. The CDR3 length is 15 residues. J gave up 2 bases and V 6 bases, and 4 bases lay outside the gene matches. The CDR3 DNA is TGTGCCAGCAGCACGGGACTAGCGGTCACAGATACGCAGTATTTT. Residues: CASSTGLAVTDTQYF.

V is TRBV15 and J is TRBJ1-1, with 8 positions matching TRBD1. There are 13 residues in the CDR3. Germline CDR1 reads LNHNV; CDR2 reads YYDKDF (reference sequence). J was trimmed by 6 bases and V by 3 bases; bases with no gene match: 3. The CDR3 region is CATSRDRAAEAFF. CDR3 nucleotide sequence: TGTGCCACCAGCAGGGACAGGGCTGCTGAAGCTTTCTTT.

The J gene is TRBJ2-5, the V gene TRBV7-3, with D perhaps TRBD1 (5 bases). The CDR3 sequence is 14 residues long. V was pared by 1 base and J by 1 base, with 7 bases between. The V gene's germline CDR1 is SGHTA and CDR2 FQGTGA. The CDR3 DNA follows: TGTGCCAGCAGCTTAAAGGGGCCCCAAGAGACCCAGTACTTC. Its translation: CASSLKGPQETQYF. The full variable domain, its missing parts supplied by reference TRBV7-3 and TRBJ2-5, is GAGVSQTPSNKVTEKGKYVELRCDPISGHTALYWYRQSLGQGPEFLIYFQGTGAADDSGLPNDRFFAVRPEGSVSTLKIQRTERGDSAVYLCASSLKGPQETQYFGPGTRLLVL.

The genes are TRBV27 and TRBJ2-4; possibly TRBD1 for D (6 bases). Germline CDR1 and CDR2: MNHEY and SMNVEV (reference sequence). The CDR3 length is 14 residues. Trimming pared 0 bases from V and 6 bases from J, leaving 9 bases between. CDR3 protein: CASSLSRTVNIQYF. The DNA of the CDR3 is TGTGCCAGCAGTTTATCGCGGACAGTAAACATTCAGTACTTC.

This chain joins TRBV5-1 and TRBJ1-3, with no clear D. The CDR3 is 15 amino acids. Germline CDR1 and CDR2: SGHRS and YFSETQ. V was clipped by 5 bases and J by 1 base, with 13 bases between them. As DNA, the CDR3 is TGCGCCAGCAGTAACCTATCCTTTTCTGGAAACACCATATATTTT. It encodes CASSNLSFSGNTIYF.

The chain recombines TRBV6-6 with TRBJ2-5, with 8 bases that match TRBD1. Germline lookup yields CDR1 MNHNY and CDR2 SVGAGI (reference sequence). The trim removed 8 bases at V and 1 base at J, leaving 3 bases unmatched. This CDR3 is 13 amino acids long. This CDR3 is CASRGQGQETQYF. The CDR3 region has the DNA TGTGCCAGCCGCGGACAGGGCCAAGAGACCCAGTACTTC.

In its sample, this clone was seen a few times. The chain employs TRBV6-5 and TRBJ1-6; weak D call: TRBD1 (5 bases). Trimming stripped 7 bases from V and 4 bases from J, with 14 bases between. The germline V gene encodes CDR1 MNHEY and CDR2 SVGAGI. The CDR3 consists of 15 residues. The CDR3 is CASITPTAYNSPLHF. The CDR3 DNA reads TGTGCCAGCATTACTCCGACAGCGTATAATTCACCCCTCCACTTT.

The chain couples TRBV25-1 to TRBJ1-5, with TRBD1 matching over 11 bases. Germline CDR1 reads MGHDK; CDR2 reads SYGVNS. The CDR3 consists of 18 residues. Unmatched junction bases numbered 8, after V lost 4 bases and J lost 0 bases. CDR3 protein: CASSGSGTGGVSNQPQHF. In DNA form, the CDR3 reads TGTGCCAGCAGTGGATCCGGGACAGGGGGGGTTAGCAATCAGCCCCAGCATTTT.

V and J are TRBV5-1 and TRBJ2-7, with D possibly matching TRBD1 (7 bases). Germline CDR1 and CDR2: SGHRS and YFSETQ. CDR3 length: 16 residues. The V gene lost 1 base and the J gene lost 0 bases, with 14 bases spanning the gap. This CDR3 is CASSLPRGEISYEQYF. The DNA of the CDR3 is TGCGCCAGCAGCTTGCCCAGGGGGGAAATCTCCTACGAGCAGTACTTC.

The chain links TRBV27 to TRBJ2-7; D might be TRBD1 (6 bases). Per the germline V gene, CDR1 is MNHEY and CDR2 is SMNVEV (reference sequence). V dropped 2 bases and J dropped 2 bases, with 10 bases sitting between them. The CDR3 spans 14 residues. This CDR3 reads CASSLGNRAYEQYF. CDR3 coding DNA: TGTGCCAGCAGTTTAGGAAACAGGGCCTACGAGCAGTACTTC.

The chain recombines TRBV18 with TRBJ2-3; 7 nucleotides align to TRBD1. The V and J ends lost 4 bases and 5 bases, in that order; junction bases with no gene match: 21. The length of the CDR3 is 19 residues. CDR1 and CDR2 from the germline V gene are KGHSH and LQKENI. As DNA, the CDR3 is TGTGCCAGCTCACGCGCGCTCTTTGGACGGACAGGCGGCGGAGATACGCAGTATTTT. Amino acids: CASSRALFGRTGGGDTQYF.